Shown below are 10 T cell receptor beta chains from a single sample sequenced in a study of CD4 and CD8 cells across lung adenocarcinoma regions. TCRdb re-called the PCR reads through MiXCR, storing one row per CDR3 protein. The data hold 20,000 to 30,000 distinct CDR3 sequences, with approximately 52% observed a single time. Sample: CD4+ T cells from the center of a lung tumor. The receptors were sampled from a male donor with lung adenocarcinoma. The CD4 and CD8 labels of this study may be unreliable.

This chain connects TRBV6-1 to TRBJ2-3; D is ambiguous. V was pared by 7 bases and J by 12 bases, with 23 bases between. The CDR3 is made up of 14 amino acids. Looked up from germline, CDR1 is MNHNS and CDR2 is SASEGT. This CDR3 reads CASKGPSLTNIQYF. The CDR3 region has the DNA TGTGCCAGCAAAGGACCTTCTCTCACAAACATTCAGTATTTT.

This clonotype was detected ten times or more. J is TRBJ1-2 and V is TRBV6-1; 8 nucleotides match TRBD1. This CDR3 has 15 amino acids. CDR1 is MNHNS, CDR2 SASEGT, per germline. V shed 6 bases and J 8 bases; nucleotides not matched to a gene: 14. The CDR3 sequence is CASRKPDRDWEGYTF. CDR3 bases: TGTGCCAGCAGAAAACCGGACAGGGACTGGGAGGGCTACACCTTC.

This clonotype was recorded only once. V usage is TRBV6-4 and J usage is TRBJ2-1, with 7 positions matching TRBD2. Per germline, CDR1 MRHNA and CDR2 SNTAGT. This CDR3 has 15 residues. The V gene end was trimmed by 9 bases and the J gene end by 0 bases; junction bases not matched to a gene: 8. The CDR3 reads CASRDSSGSYNEQFF. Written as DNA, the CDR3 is TGTGCCAGTCGGGATTCTAGCGGCTCCTACAATGAGCAGTTCTTC.

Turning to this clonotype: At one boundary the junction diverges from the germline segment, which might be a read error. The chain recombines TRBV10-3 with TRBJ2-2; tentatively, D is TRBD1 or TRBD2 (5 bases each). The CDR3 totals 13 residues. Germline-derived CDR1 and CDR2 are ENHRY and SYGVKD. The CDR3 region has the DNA TGTGCCAAGGGCTGTGGGACCACCGGGGAGCTGTTTTTC. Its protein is CAKGCGTTGELFF.

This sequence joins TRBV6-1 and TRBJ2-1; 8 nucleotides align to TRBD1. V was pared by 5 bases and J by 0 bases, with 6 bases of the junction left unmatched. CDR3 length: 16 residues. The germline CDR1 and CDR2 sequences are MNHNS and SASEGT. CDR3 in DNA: TGTGCCAGCAGTAAAACAGGGGGTCTCTCCTACAATGAGCAGTTCTTC. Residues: CASSKTGGLSYNEQFF.

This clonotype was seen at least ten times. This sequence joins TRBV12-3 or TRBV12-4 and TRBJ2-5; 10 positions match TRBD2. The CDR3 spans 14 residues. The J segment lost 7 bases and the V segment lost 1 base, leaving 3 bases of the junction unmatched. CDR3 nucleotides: TGTGCCAGCAGTTTAGGGGCTAGCGGGGGGACCCAGTACTTC. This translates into CASSLGASGGTQYF.

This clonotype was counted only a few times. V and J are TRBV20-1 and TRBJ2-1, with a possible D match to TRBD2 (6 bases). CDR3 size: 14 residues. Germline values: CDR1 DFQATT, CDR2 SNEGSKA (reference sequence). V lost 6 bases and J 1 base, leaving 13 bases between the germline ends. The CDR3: CSAPWSGSYNEQFF. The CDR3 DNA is TGCAGTGCCCCCTGGAGCGGGTCCTACAATGAGCAGTTCTTC.

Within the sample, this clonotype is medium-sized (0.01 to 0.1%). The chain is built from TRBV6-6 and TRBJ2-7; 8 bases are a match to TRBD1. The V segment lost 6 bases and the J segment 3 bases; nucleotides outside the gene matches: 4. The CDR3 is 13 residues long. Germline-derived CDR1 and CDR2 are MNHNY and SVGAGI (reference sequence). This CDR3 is CASRTGEGYEQYF. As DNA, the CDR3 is TGTGCCAGCAGGACAGGGGAAGGCTACGAGCAGTACTTC.

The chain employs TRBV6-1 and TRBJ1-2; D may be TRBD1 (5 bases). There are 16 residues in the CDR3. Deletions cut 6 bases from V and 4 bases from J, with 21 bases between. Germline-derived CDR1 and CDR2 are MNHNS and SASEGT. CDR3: CASRGEDYEGTYGYTF. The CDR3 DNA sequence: TGTGCCAGCAGGGGGGAGGATTACGAGGGGACCTATGGCTACACCTTC.

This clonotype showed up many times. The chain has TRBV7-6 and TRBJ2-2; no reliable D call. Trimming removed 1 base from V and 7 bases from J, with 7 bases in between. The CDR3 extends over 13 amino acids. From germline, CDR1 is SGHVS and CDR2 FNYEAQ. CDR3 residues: CASSLEGIGELFF. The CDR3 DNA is TGTGCCAGCAGCTTAGAAGGGATCGGGGAGCTGTTTTTT.